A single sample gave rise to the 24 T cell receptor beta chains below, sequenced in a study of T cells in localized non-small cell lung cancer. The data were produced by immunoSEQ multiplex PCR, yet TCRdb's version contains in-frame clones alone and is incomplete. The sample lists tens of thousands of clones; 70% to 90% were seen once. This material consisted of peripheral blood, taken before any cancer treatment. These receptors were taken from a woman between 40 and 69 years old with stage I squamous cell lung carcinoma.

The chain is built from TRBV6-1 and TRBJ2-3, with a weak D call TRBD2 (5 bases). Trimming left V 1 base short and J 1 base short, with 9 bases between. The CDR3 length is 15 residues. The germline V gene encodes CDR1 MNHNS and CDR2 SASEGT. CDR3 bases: TGTGCCAGCAGTGAAGAGGCCGGGGGCACAGATACGCAGTATTTT. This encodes CASSEEAGGTDTQYF.

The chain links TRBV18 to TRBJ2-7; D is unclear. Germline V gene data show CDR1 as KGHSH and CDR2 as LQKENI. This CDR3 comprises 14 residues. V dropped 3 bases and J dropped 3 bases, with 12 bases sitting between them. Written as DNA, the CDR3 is TGTGCCAGCTCACCCGGACCGCCGATCTACGAGCAGTACTTC. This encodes CASSPGPPIYEQYF.

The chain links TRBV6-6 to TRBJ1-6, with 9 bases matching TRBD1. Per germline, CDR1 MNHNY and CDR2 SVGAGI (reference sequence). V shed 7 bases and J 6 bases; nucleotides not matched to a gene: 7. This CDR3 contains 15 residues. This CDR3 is CASNTGGQGNSPLHF. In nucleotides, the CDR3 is TGTGCCAGCAACACCGGGGGACAGGGTAATTCACCCCTCCACTTT.

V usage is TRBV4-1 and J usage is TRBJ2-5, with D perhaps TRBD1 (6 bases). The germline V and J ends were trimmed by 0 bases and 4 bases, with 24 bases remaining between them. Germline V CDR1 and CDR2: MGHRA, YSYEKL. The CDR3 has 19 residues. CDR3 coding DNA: TGCGCCAGCAGCCAAGATCGTGTTTCGGCAGGGGTTATAGGAGAGACCCAGTACTTC. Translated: CASSQDRVSAGVIGETQYF.

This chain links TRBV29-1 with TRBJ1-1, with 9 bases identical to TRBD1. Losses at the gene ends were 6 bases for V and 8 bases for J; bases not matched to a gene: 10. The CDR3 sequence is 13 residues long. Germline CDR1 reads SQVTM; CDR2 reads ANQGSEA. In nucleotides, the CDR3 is TGCAGCGTCGCAACAGGGGGCGGACGCGAAGCTTTCTTT. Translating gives CSVATGGGREAFF.

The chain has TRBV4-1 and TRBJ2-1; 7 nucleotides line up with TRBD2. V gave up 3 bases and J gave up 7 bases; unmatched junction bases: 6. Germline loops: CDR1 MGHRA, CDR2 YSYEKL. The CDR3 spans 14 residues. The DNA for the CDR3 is TGCGCCAGCAGCCATAGGACTAGTAAGAATGAGCAGTTCTTC. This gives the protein CASSHRTSKNEQFF.

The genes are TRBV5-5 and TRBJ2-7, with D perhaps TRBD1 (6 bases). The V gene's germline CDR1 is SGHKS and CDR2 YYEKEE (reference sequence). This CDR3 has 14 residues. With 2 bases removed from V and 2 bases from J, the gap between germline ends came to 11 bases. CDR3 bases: TGTGCCAGCAGCTTAATGGGACAAGCCTACGAGCAGTACTTC. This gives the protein CASSLMGQAYEQYF.

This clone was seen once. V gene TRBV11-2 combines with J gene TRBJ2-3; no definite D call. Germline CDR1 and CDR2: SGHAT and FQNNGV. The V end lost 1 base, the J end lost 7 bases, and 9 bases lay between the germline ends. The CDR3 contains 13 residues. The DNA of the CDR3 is TGTGCCAGCAGCTTAGGCTTGGCAAATACGCAGTATTTT. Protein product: CASSLGLANTQYF.

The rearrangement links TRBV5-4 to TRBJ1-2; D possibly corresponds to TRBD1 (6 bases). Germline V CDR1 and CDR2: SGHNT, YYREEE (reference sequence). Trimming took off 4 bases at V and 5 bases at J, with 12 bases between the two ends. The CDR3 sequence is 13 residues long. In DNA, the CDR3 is TGTGCCAGCAGCCGGGACACCCTTTATGGCTACACCTTC. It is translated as CASSRDTLYGYTF. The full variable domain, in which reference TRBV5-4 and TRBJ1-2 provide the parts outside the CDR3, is ETGVTQSPTHLIKTRGQQVTLRCSSQSGHNTVSWYQQALGQGPQFIFQYYREEENGRGNFPPRFSGLQFPNYSSELNVNALELDDSALYLCASSRDTLYGYTFGSGTRLTVV.

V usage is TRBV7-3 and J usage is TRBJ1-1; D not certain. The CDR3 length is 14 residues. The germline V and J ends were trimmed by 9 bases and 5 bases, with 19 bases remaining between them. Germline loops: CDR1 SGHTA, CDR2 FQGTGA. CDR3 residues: CASGIGPFGTEAFF. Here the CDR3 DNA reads TGTGCCAGTGGCATAGGGCCCTTCGGGACTGAAGCTTTCTTT. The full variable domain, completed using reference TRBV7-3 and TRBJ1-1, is GAGVSQTPSNKVTEKGKYVELRCDPISGHTALYWYRQSLGQGPEFLIYFQGTGAADDSGLPNDRFFAVRPEGSVSTLKIQRTERGDSAVYLCASGIGPFGTEAFFGQGTRLTVV.

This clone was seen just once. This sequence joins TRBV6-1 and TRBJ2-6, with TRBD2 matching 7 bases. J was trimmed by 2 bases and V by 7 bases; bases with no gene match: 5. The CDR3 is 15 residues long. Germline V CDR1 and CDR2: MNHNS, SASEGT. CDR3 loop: CASTPGGTGANVLTF. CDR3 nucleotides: TGTGCCAGCACCCCGGGAGGTACTGGGGCCAACGTCCTGACTTTC.

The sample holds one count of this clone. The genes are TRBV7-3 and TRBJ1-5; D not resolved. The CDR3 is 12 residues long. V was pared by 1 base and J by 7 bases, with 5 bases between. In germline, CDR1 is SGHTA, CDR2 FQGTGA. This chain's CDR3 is CASSLRGQPQHF. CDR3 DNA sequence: TGTGCCAGCAGCTTAAGAGGGCAGCCCCAGCATTTT.

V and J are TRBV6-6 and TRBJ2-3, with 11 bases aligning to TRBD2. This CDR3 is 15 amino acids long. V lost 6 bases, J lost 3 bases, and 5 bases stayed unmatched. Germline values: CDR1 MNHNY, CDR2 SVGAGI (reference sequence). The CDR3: CASRLAGGPTDTQYF. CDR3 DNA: TGTGCCAGCAGATTAGCGGGGGGGCCAACAGATACGCAGTATTTT.

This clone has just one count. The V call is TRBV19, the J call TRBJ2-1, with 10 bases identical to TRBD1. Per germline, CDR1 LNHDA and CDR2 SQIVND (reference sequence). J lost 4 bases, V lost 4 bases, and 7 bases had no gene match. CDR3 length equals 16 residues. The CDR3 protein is CASSRGQGRRYNEQFF. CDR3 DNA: TGTGCCAGTAGTAGGGGACAGGGGAGGCGATACAATGAGCAGTTCTTC. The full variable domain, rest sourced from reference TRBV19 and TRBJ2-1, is DGGITQSPKYLFRKEGQNVTLSCEQNLNHDAMYWYRQDPGQGLRLIYYSQIVNDFQKGDIAEGYSVSREKKESFPLTVTSAQKNPTAFYLCASSRGQGRRYNEQFFGPGTRLTVL.

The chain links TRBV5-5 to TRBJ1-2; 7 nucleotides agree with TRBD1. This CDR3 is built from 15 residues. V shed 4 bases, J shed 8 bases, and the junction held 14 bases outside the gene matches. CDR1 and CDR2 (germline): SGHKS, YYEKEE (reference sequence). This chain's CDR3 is CASSRRDATGRGYTF. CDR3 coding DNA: TGTGCCAGCAGCCGGAGAGACGCGACAGGGAGGGGCTACACCTTC.

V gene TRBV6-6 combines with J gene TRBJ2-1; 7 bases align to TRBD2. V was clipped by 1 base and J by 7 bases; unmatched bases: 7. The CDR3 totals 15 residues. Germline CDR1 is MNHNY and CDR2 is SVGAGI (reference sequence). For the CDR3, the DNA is TGTGCCAGCAGTTACTGGGCGGGAGCGGGGAATGAGCAGTTCTTC. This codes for CASSYWAGAGNEQFF.

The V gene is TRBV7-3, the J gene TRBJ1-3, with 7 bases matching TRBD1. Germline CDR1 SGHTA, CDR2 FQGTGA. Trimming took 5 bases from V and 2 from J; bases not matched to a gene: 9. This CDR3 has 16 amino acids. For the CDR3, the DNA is TGTGCCAGCAGCCCCTCCGGGACAGAAACTGGAAACACCATATATTTT. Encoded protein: CASSPSGTETGNTIYF.

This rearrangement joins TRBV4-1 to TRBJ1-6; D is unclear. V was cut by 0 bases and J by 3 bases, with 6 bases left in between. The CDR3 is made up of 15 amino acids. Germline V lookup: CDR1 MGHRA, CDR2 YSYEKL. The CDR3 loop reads CASSQELRYNSPLHF. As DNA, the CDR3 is TGCGCCAGCAGCCAAGAACTACGCTATAATTCACCCCTCCACTTT.

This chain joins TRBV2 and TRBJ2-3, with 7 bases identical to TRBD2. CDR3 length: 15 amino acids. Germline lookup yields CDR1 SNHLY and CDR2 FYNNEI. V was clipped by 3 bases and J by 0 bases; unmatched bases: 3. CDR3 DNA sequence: TGTGCCAGCAGTGACGCTAGCGGTAGCACAGATACGCAGTATTTT. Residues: CASSDASGSTDTQYF.

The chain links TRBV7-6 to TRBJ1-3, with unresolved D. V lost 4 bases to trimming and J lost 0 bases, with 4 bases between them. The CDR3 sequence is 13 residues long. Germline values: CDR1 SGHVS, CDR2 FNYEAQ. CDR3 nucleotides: TGTGCCAGCAGCTGGACCTCTGGAAACACCATATATTTT. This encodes CASSWTSGNTIYF.

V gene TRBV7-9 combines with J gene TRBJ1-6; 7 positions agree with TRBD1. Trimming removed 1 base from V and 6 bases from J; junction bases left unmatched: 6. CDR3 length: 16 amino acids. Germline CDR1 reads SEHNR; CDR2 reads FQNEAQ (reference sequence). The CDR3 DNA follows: TGTGCCAGCAGCTTAGACAGGGGCAGCGGTAATTCACCCCTCCACTTT. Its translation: CASSLDRGSGNSPLHF.

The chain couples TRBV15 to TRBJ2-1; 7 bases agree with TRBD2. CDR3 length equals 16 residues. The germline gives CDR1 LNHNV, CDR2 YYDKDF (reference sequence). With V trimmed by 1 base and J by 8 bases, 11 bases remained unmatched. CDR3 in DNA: TGTGCCACCAGCAGAGCGCCGGGACTAATGGCGGATGAGCAGTTCTTC. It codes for CATSRAPGLMADEQFF. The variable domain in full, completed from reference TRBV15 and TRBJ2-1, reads DAMVIQNPRYQVTQFGKPVTLSCSQTLNHNVMYWYQQKSSQAPKLLFHYYDKDFNNEADTPDNFQSRRPNTSFCFLDIRSPGLGDTAMYLCATSRAPGLMADEQFFGPGTRLTVL.

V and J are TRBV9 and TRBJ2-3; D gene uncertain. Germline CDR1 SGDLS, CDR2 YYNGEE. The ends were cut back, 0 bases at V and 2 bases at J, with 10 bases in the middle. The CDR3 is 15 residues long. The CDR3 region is CASSVDGVYTDTQYF. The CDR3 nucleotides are TGTGCCAGCAGCGTAGATGGGGTTTACACAGATACGCAGTATTTT.

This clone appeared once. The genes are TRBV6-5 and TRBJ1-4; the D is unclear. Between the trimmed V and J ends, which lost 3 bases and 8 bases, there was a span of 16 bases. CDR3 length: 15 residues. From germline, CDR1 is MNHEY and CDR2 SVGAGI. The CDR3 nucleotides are TGTGCCAGCAGTTATGGTCTGGGCGGTTTCGAAAAACTGTTTTTT. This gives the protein CASSYGLGGFEKLFF.